This T cell receptor beta chain came from a study of vaccination effects on CD4 cells after COVID-19. Overall study: Two-dose vaccination with either BNT162b2 or mRNA-1273 was given to the participants. Regarding the study as a whole: There were few convalescent patients in the study and no early post-infection timepoints.

Antigen-specific CD4+ T cells were first expanded with viral peptide pools by the ViraFEST assay and only then sequenced. After roughly ten days in culture, the CD4+ T cells were isolated. The study found no prior SARS-CoV-2 infection in the vaccine recipients, who tested negative for nucleocapsid antibodies. CDR3 size: 15 residues. V was pared by 8 bases and J by 10 bases, with 24 bases between. Germline CDR1 is MNHEY and CDR2 is SVGAGI. Worth noting for this clone: The target antigen is unknown.

Some clones are missing from TCRdb's copy, which holds only in-frame ones; the method was immunoSEQ multiplex PCR. The table records roughly 67,000 clones, 78% of them present only once. The rearrangement uses TRBV6-5 and TRBJ2-1; D may be TRBD1 (5 bases). The specimen comprised CD4+ T cells from PBMCs cultured with SARS-CoV-2 spike peptides, sampled before COVID-19 vaccination. The sequence derives from a human donor who received a COVID-19 vaccine. The CDR3 nucleotides read TGTGCCAGCGGGGCCACAGTCCAATCTCATAGCGAGCAGTTCTTC. This codes for CASGATVQSHSEQFF.